This TCR beta chain was identified during a study of T cell repertoires in cytomegalovirus infection. Across the study: It can be stated that public TCR beta signatures indicated CMV infection as well as a matching HLA type. Study-level points and caveats: Clonotypes of TCR beta that were HLA-C-restricted and CMV-specific dominated the ex vivo response.

This CDR3 spans 13 amino acids. Trimming left V 0 bases short and J 7 bases short, with 4 bases between. Germline CDR1 is MGHRA and CDR2 is YSYEKL. This clonotype was counted a few times. Its antigen is unidentified. TCRdb called the reads again in MiXCR, with one record for every CDR3 protein. Of about 890,000 distinct CDR3 sequences listed, more than 25% are singletons. V usage is TRBV4-1 and J usage is TRBJ1-6; unclear D gene. The material sequenced was cultured CD8+ T cells from PBMCs, taken from culture after CMV antigen stimulation. The TCR was taken from a human donor in good health (CMV status not recorded). Some clones in this sample may be carry-over from other donors' samples. This CDR3 reads CASSQEGNSPLHF. The CDR3, as DNA: TGCGCCAGCAGCCAAGAAGGAAATTCACCCCTCCACTTT.